A selection of T cell receptor beta chains follows, all from one sample in a study of blood T cell repertoires in COVID-19. Using immunoSEQ multiplex PCR, the repertoire was profiled, and TCRdb retains in-frame clones only, with some absent. The table has about 280,000 clones, approximately 85% seen once. Material: PBMCs or T cells enriched from blood (not recorded which). The receptors were gathered from a woman in her 30s who had recovered from COVID-19. Both conserved end residues are part of each CDR3. The D gene is left open where the match is weak. Expanded clones are given a class, and other clones once, few, many or no size at all.

TRBV27	TRBJ2-1	NA	NA	TGTGCCAGCGGTGGAAGCGCCCTAACCTACAATGAGCAGTTCTTC	CASGGSALTYNEQFF
TRBV24-1	TRBJ2-5	NA	TRBD1	TGTGCCACCAGTGATCCGGGGACAGGAGAATTATATGAGACCCAGTACTTC	CATSDPGTGELYETQYF
TRBV4-1	TRBJ1-2	NA	NA	TGCGCCAGCAGCCAAGTGGGCTCGTATGGCTACACCTTC	CASSQVGSYGYTF
TRBV7-3	TRBJ2-6	NA	NA	TGTGCCAGCAGCTTAGTGGGGCTCTCGTCTGGGGCCAACGTCCTGACTTTC	CASSLVGLSSGANVLTF
TRBV11-2	TRBJ1-2	NA	NA	TGTGCCAGCAGCCCCGGACAGACCTATGGCTACACCTTC	CASSPGQTYGYTF
TRBV10-3	TRBJ1-5	NA	TRBD1	TGTGCCATCAGTGAGTCTGGACAGGGGGCTCCCACGGCCCAGCATTTT	CAISESGQGAPTAQHF
TRBV15	TRBJ1-1	NA	TRBD1	TGTGCCACCAGCAGAGACAGGGGGGACACTGAAGCTTTCTTT	CATSRDRGDTEAFF
TRBV28	TRBJ2-2	NA	NA	TGTGCCAGCAGGGGCTACACCGGGGAGCTGTTTTTT	CASRGYTGELFF
TRBV7-2	TRBJ2-1	NA	NA	TGTGCCAGCAGCTTTACGGGAAGCTCCTACAATGAGCAGTTCTTC	CASSFTGSSYNEQFF
TRBV19	TRBJ1-2	NA	TRBD1	TGTGCCAGTTTTACAGGGGTGGACTACACCTTC	CASFTGVDYTF
TRBV12-5	TRBJ2-2	once	TRBD2	TGTGCTAGTGCCCAACTAGCGGGTGAAGCCGGGGAGCTGTTTTTT	CASAQLAGEAGELFF
TRBV7-3	TRBJ1-1	NA	NA	TGTGCCAGCAGCTCCTACGGAATGAGGATGAACACTGAAGCTTTCTTT	CASSSYGMRMNTEAFF
TRBV3-1/TRBV3-2	TRBJ2-1	once	TRBD2	TGTGCCAGCAGCCAGCCGGGACTAGCGGACCAGCAGTTCTTC	CASSQPGLADQQFF
TRBV28	TRBJ1-2	once	TRBD1	TGTGCCAGCAGTAGTCCCGGGACAGTCCATGGCTACACCTTC	CASSSPGTVHGYTF
TRBV6-5	TRBJ2-7	NA	TRBD2	TGTGCCAGCAGTTACTCCCCGGGAGGGCTTACCTACGAGCAGTACTTC	CASSYSPGGLTYEQYF
TRBV19	TRBJ2-7	NA	TRBD1	TGTGCCAGTAGTATAGATGGGCCGGGACAGGGACGCGAGCAGTACTTC	CASSIDGPGQGREQYF
TRBV19	TRBJ2-1	NA	TRBD2	TGTGCCAGTAAGGACGGGACTAGTCGGGATTTTGAGCAGTTCTTC	CASKDGTSRDFEQFF
TRBV4-1	TRBJ2-1	NA	TRBD2	TGCGCCAGCAGCCAAGAGACTAGCGGGATGGGCTACAATGAGCAGTTCTTC	CASSQETSGMGYNEQFF
TRBV27	TRBJ1-5	NA	TRBD1	TGTGCCAGCAGATCCCGGGGACAGGTCTCGTATAGCAATCAGCCCCAGCATTTT	CASRSRGQVSYSNQPQHF
TRBV9	TRBJ1-5	NA	TRBD1	TGTGCCAGCAGCACAGGGGGCGCGAGCAATCAGCCCCAGCATTTT	CASSTGGASNQPQHF
TRBV10-2	TRBJ1-2	NA	NA	TGCGCCAGCATGATGGGGCAGGACTATGGCTACACCTTC	CASMMGQDYGYTF
TRBV4-2	TRBJ1-6	once	TRBD1	TGTGCCAGCAGCCCTATAAACAGGGGGCTTGATTCACCCCTCCACTTT	CASSPINRGLDSPLHF
TRBV2	TRBJ1-2	NA	NA	TGTGCCACCCAGGCTTTACACTATGGCTACACCTTC	CATQALHYGYTF
TRBV27	TRBJ2-7	NA	TRBD2	TGTGCCAGGACCATAGCGGGAGGGCCGGGCCCTTGCGAGCAGTACTTC	CARTIAGGPGPCEQYF
TRBV13	TRBJ2-5	NA	TRBD2	TGTGCCAGCAGCTTAGGAGGTGGCGGGAGGGGACAAGAGACCCAGTACTTC	CASSLGGGGRGQETQYF
TRBV6-2/TRBV6-3	TRBJ2-7	NA	NA	TGTGCCAGCAGTGCGAACGATTACGCGGGACAGCGGAGGCAGTACTTC	CASSANDYAGQRRQYF
TRBV18	TRBJ1-6	few	TRBD1	TGTGCCAGCACGGGAACAGGACAGGGGAATTCACCCCTCCACTTT	CASTGTGQGNSPLHF
TRBV18	TRBJ2-5	NA	TRBD1	TGTGCCAGCTCACCACTGGTCACGATGGGACAGAAAGAGACCCAGTACTTC	CASSPLVTMGQKETQYF
TRBV12-2	TRBJ1-4	NA	NA	TGTGCAAGTCGCTTAGGATTGGGTGGGGACTGGGTGACTAATGAAAAACTGTTTTTT	CASRLGLGGDWVTNEKLFF